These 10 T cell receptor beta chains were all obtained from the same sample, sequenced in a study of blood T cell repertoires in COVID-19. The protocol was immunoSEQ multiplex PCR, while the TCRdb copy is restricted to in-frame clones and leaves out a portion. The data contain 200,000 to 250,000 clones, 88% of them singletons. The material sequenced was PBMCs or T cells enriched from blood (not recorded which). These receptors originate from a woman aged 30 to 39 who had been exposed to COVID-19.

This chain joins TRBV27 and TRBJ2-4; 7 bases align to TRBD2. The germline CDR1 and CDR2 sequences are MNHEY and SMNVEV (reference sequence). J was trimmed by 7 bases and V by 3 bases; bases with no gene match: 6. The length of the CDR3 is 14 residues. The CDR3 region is CASSFAGEANIQYF. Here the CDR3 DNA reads TGTGCCAGCAGTTTCGCGGGGGAGGCCAACATTCAGTACTTC.

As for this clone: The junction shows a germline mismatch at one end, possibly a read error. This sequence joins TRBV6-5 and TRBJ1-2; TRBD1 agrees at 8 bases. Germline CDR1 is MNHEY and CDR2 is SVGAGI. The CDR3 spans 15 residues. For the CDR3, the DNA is TGTGCCAGCAGTGACTCCGACAGGGGCATCTATGGCTACACCTTC. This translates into CASSDSDRGIYGYTF.

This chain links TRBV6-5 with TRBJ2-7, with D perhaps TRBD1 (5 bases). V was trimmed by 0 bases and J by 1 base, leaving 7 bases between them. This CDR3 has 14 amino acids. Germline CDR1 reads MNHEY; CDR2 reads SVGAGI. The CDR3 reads CASSYSRQSYEQYF. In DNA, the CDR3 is TGTGCCAGCAGTTACTCGAGACAGTCCTACGAGCAGTACTTC.

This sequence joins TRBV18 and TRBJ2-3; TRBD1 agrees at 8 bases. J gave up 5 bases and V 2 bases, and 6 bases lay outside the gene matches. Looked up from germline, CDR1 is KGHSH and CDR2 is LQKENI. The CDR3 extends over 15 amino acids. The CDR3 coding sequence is TGTGCCAGCTCACCAAGCCAACAGGGGGGAGATACGCAGTATTTT. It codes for CASSPSQQGGDTQYF.

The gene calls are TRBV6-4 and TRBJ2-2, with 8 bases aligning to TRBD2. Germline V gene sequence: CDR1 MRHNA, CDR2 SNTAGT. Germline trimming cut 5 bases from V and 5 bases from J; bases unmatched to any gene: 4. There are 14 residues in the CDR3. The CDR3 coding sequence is TGTGCCAGCAGTACCAGCGGGGGAACCGGGGAGCTGTTTTTT. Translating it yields CASSTSGGTGELFF.

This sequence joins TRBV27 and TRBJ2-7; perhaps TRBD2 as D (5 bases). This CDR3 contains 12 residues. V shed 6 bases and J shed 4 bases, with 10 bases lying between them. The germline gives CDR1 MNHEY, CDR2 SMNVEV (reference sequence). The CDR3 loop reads CASSGSGYEQYF. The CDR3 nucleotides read TGTGCCAGCAGCGGCAGCGGATACGAGCAGTACTTC.

CDR3 nucleotides: TGTGCCATCAGTGAGCTAGCGGGGGCGAACACCGGGGAGCTGTTTTTT. Translated: CAISELAGANTGELFF. The chain combines TRBV10-3 with TRBJ2-2, with 10 bases lining up with TRBD2. The CDR3 is 16 amino acids. J lost 0 bases, V lost 2 bases, and 0 bases had no gene match. CDR1 and CDR2 (germline): ENHRY, SYGVKD.

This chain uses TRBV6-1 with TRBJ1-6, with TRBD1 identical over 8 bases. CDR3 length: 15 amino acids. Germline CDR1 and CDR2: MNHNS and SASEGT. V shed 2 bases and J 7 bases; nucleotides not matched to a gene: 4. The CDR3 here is CASSEQGAGNSPLHF. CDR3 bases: TGTGCCAGCAGTGAACAGGGGGCAGGAAATTCACCCCTCCACTTT.

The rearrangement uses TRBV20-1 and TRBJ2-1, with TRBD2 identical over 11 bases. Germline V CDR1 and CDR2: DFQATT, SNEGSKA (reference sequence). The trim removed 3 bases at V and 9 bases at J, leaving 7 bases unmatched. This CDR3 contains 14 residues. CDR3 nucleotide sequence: TGCAGTGCTAGTATAATTAGCGGGAGGGGTGAGCAGTTCTTC. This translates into CSASIISGRGEQFF.

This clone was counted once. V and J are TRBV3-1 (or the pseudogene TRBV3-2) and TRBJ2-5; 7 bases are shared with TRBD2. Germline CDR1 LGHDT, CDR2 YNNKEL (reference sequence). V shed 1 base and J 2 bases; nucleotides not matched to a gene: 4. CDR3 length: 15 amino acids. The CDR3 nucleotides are TGTGCCAGCAGCCAAGCGGGACTACCACAAGAGACCCAGTACTTC. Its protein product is CASSQAGLPQETQYF.